This record covers a single T cell receptor beta chain. Original methodology: Estimates of nucleated cell counts were drawn from the amplification of reference gene primers. Sequencing was performed with immunoSEQ multiplex PCR; in TCRdb, only in-frame clones are kept and a portion is missing. V and J calls and clone size are given by that table; D and trimming were obtained from the DNA. Seen here are approximately 240,000 clones, less than 85% observed once, and the top ten hold 4.5% to 6%. This entry belongs to a study of blood T cell repertoires in COVID-19. On the study more broadly: Some COVID-19 samples were acute and others convalescent; all came from the United States, Italy and Spain. The analysed material was cDNA or gDNA that came from T cells, B-cell-depleted T cells, or PBMCs.

Trimming took off 3 bases at V and 2 bases at J, with 11 bases between the two ends. This CDR3 contains 14 residues. The germline gives CDR1 SGHKS, CDR2 YYEKEE (reference sequence). This sequence was found in a woman aged 80 or over with active or convalescent COVID-19. The chain is built from TRBV5-5 and TRBJ1-1; a weak D match, TRBD1 (5 bases). Sequenced sample: peripheral blood. The CDR3 protein is CASSSTALNTEAFF. The CDR3 region has the DNA TGTGCCAGCAGCTCGACAGCGCTTAACACTGAAGCTTTCTTT.